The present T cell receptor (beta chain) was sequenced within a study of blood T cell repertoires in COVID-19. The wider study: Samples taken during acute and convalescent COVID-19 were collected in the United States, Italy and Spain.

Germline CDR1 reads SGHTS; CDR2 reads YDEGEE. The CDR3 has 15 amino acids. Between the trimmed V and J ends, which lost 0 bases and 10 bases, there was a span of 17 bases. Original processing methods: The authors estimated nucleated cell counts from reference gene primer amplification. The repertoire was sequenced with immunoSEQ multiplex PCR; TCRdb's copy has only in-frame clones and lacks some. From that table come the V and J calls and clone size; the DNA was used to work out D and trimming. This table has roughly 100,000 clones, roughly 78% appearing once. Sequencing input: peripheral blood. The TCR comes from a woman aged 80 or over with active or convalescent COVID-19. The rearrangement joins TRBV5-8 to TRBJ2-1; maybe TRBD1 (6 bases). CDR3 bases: TGTGCCAGCAGCTTGGCCGGGACATTTGGCAGAGAGCAGTTCTTC. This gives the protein CASSLAGTFGREQFF. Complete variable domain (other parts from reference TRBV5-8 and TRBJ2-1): EAGVTQSPTHLIKTRGQQATLRCSPISGHTSVYWYQQALGLGLQFLLWYDEGEERNRGNFPPRFSGRQFPNYSSELNVNALELEDSALYLCASSLAGTFGREQFFGPGTRLTVL.